This TCR beta chain originates from a study of identical twins. The authors used template switching to add a universal primer site and gave cDNA unique molecular identifiers. TCRdb reprocessed the 5' RACE reads via MiXCR and lists one record per CDR3 protein. The sample holds 1.5 million to 2 million distinct CDR3 sequences, around 29% seen once. Notes on the study in general: Some out-of-frame alpha sequences were shared by twins, and these showed excess low generation probability. Reduced insertions were recorded for abundant cord blood beta clonotypes, with no such pattern in memory repertoires.

In germline, CDR1 is DFQATT, CDR2 SNEGSKA (reference sequence). The CDR3 sequence is 14 residues long. As for this clonotype: Its antigen is unknown.

The rearrangement joins TRBV20-1 to TRBJ2-5; D is possibly TRBD2 (5 bases). The DNA end is a closer match to TRBJ2-7, so the J assignment may be wrong. The TCR comes from a newborn girl in good health. Sequencing input: cord blood. CDR3 protein: CSAQTNGFSYEQYF. The DNA of the CDR3 is TGCAGTGCCCAGACTAACGGGTTCTCCTACGAGCAGTACTTC.